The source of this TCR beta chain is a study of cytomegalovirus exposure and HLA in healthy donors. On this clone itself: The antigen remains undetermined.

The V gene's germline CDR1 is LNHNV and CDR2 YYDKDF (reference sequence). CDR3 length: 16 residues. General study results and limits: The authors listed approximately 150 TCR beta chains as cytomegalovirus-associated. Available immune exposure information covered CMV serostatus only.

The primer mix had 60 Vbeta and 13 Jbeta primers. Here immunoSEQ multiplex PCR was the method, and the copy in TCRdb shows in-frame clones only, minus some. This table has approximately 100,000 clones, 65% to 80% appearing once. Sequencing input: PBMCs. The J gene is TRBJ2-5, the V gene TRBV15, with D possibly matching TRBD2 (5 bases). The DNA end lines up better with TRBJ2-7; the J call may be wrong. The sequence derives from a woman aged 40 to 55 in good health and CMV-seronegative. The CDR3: CATSRDKTATTYEQYF. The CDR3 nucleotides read TGTGCCACCAGCAGAGATAAGACGGCGACTACCTACGAGCAGTACTTC.